Sequencing of this T cell receptor (beta chain) was carried out in a study of T cell repertoires in cytomegalovirus infection. On this clonotype: Its antigen remains unidentified.

MiXCR was run by TCRdb on the reads, yielding one entry per CDR3 protein. In the table there are roughly 990,000 distinct CDR3 sequences, about a third of which are singletons. Germline assignment: CDR1 DFQATT and CDR2 SNEGSKA (reference sequence). The CDR3 is 13 amino acids. V was clipped by 3 bases and J by 7 bases, with 16 bases between them. The sequence was collected from a human donor in good health (CMV status not recorded). Some clones in this sample may be carry-over from other donors' samples. The gene calls are TRBV20-1 and TRBJ2-7, with D possibly matching TRBD2 (5 bases). The sequencing used cultured CD8+ T cells from PBMCs, collected from culture after CMV antigen stimulation. This CDR3 reads CSASVSGPGEQYF. Written as DNA, the CDR3 is TGCAGTGCTAGTGTCTCAGGCCCGGGGGAGCAGTACTTC.